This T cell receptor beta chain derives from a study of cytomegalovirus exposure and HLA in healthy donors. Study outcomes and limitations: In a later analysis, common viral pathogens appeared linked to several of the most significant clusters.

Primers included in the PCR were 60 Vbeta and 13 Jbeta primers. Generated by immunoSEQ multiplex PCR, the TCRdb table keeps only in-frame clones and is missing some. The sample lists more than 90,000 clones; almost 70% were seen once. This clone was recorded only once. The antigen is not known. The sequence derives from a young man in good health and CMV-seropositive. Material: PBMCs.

The CDR3 loop reads CASSLGGIGNEQFF. As DNA, the CDR3 is TGTGCCAGCAGCTTAGGCGGGATTGGCAATGAGCAGTTCTTC. The chain joins TRBV7-2 to TRBJ2-1; TRBD2 is a possible D gene (6 bases). The V end lost 1 base, the J end lost 6 bases, and 10 bases lay between the germline ends. There are 14 residues in the CDR3. Germline V CDR1 and CDR2: SGHTA, FQGNSA.